This record concerns one TCR beta chain sequence. Its antigen is not identified. This sample stems from a study of CD8+ T cells in alopecia areata. The germline V gene encodes CDR1 SGHAT and CDR2 FQNNGV. Trimming took 5 bases from V and 3 from J; bases not matched to a gene: 6. The CDR3 length is 15 residues. Stated treatment: oral pan-JAK inhibitor, 5-10 mg twice daily. Findings and caveats of the study: The link between baseline CD8+ expansion and response remains uncertain with one nonresponder. Scalp clonality and expanded CD8+ clones among the top 100 showed significant decreases with tofacitinib. Many expanded lesional clones persisted during tofacitinib (in both scalp and blood). Patients showed less clear TCR sequence sharing than mice, possibly partly because of HLA diversity.

RNA extraction and reverse transcription yielded cDNA as sequencing template. Method: immunoSEQ multiplex PCR; TCRdb's copy keeps in-frame clones and lacks some. The table includes more than 150,000 clones, about 60% detected once. Material: CD8+ T cells sorted from blood, obtained at week 24, from a patient treated with tofacitinib. This receptor was obtained from a human donor with alopecia areata. The rearrangement joins TRBV11-2 to TRBJ2-2; 7 positions agree with TRBD2. The CDR3: CASSPGLTDTGELFF. The CDR3 region has the DNA TGTGCCAGCAGCCCGGGACTAACGGACACCGGGGAGCTGTTTTTT.